These 2 T cell receptor beta chains were sequenced from one sample in a study of cytomegalovirus exposure and HLA in healthy donors. The table came from immunoSEQ multiplex PCR; TCRdb's copy has only in-frame clones and leaves some out. The repertoire holds a few hundred thousand clones, with roughly 88% as singletons. Sequencing input: PBMCs. The receptors here all came from a woman aged 18-35 years in good health and CMV-seronegative.

The V gene is TRBV6-5, the J gene TRBJ2-5; TRBD2 aligns across 8 bases. V gave up 6 bases and J gave up 5 bases; unmatched junction bases: 8. CDR1 and CDR2 (germline): MNHEY, SVGAGI. There are 14 residues in the CDR3. The CDR3 DNA reads TGTGCCAGCAGGGACCATGGCGGGAGGGAGACCCAGTACTTC. Translating it yields CASRDHGGRETQYF.

The V gene is TRBV5-1, the J gene TRBJ2-1; maybe TRBD2 (5 bases). The V end was cut by 7 bases, the J end by 2 bases, with 10 bases between. The CDR3 runs 13 residues. Germline CDR1 is SGHRS and CDR2 is YFSETQ. The CDR3 reads CASQDSTYNEQFF. The CDR3 DNA reads TGCGCCAGCCAGGACTCCACCTACAATGAGCAGTTCTTC.